This is a list of T cell receptor beta chains from one sample in a study of blood T cells in healthy people across ages. TCRdb analysed the 5' RACE reads with MiXCR anew, one entry per CDR3 protein. Here the sample spans about 1.6 million distinct CDR3 sequences, roughly a third being singletons. Material: blood. Receptors were obtained from a woman in her 30s in good health. CDR3s include the opening cysteine and the closing phenylalanine or tryptophan. A D gene is named only where the DNA matches it firmly. Clone size is given for some rows only: seen once, a few or many times, or a class if the clone is expanded.

>TRBJ2-1|TRBD2|16|NA|TRBV7-3
TGTGCCAGCAGCTGGAGTGGGGGGGGCTCCTACAATGAGCAGTTCTTC
CASSWSGGGSYNEQFF
>TRBJ1-2|NA|17|NA|TRBV2
TGTGCCAGCAGTGATCCGGGGGGCGGGACAAATAGCTATGGCTACACCTTC
CASSDPGGGTNSYGYTF
>TRBJ1-3|NA|12|NA|TRBV29-1
TGCAGCGGGGGCGACTCTGGAAACACCATATATTTT
CSGGDSGNTIYF
>TRBJ2-3|NA|15|few|TRBV4-1
TGCGCCAGCAGCCATCCGGGACTCGATCGAGATACGCAGTATTTT
CASSHPGLDRDTQYF
>TRBJ2-5|TRBD2|14|NA|TRBV3-1
TGTGCCAGCAGAGAACTAGCGGGGTTAGAGACCCAGTACTTC
CASRELAGLETQYF
>TRBJ2-7|NA|12|many|TRBV4-2
TGTGCCAGCAGCTCCCGAGGGGACGAGCAGTACTTC
CASSSRGDEQYF
>TRBJ2-7|TRBD1|14|few|TRBV30
TGTGCCTGGAGTCTCGGGACAGTTGACTACGAGCAGTACTTC
CAWSLGTVDYEQYF
>TRBJ1-2|NA|13|NA|TRBV29-1
TGCAGCGTCGAGACAGGACCAAACTATGGCTACACCTTC
CSVETGPNYGYTF
>TRBJ1-1|NA|11|NA|TRBV20-1
TGCAGTGCTAGTGAGGACACTGAAGCTTTCTTT
CSASEDTEAFF
>TRBJ1-1|NA|15|NA|TRBV6-1
TGTGCCAGCCTGACAGAGGCACTAGGGAACACTGAAGCTTTCTTT
CASLTEALGNTEAFF
>TRBJ2-5|NA|11|NA|TRBV30
TGTGCCTGGGGGGTGGGAGAGACCCAGTACTTC
CAWGVGETQYF
>TRBJ2-2|NA|14|NA|TRBV5-4
TGTGCCAGCAGTGCAGGGAAACCTCCCGGGGAGCTGTTTTTT
CASSAGKPPGELFF
>TRBJ2-3|TRBD2|17|few|TRBV7-9
TGTGCCAGCAGCTACGAAGCGGGGGGGCCAAGCACAGATACGCAGTATTTT
CASSYEAGGPSTDTQYF
>TRBJ2-5|NA|16|once|TRBV6-5
TGTGTCGGCAGCCACTCCTGGGGTTGGGATCAAGAGACCCAGTACTTC
CVGSHSWGWDQETQYF
>TRBJ1-5|TRBD1|15|few|TRBV2
TGTGCCAGCAGTGAACTAGGACAGGGGTTACAGCCCCAGCATTTT
CASSELGQGLQPQHF
>TRBJ2-3|TRBD2|17|few|TRBV6-2/TRBV6-3
TGTGCCAGCAGTTACTCGTTGGTAGCGGGGGAAACAGATACGCAGTATTTT
CASSYSLVAGETDTQYF
>TRBJ1-2|TRBD1|16|NA|TRBV25-1
TGTGCCAGCAGTGAATCAAGGACAGGGGGCCGGTATGGCTACACCTTC
CASSESRTGGRYGYTF